This record concerns one T cell receptor beta chain sequence. Sequenced by immunoSEQ multiplex PCR; TCRdb stores in-frame clones only, minus some. Here the sample spans about 58,000 clones, around 91% being singletons. Germline CDR1 SGHRS, CDR2 YFSETQ. The CDR3 length is 15 residues. Trimming took 0 bases from V and 5 from J; bases not matched to a gene: 5. The data belong to a study of blood T cell repertoires in COVID-19. The clonotype originates from a man aged 60-69 years with active COVID-19. J is TRBJ1-5 and V is TRBV5-1; 7 nucleotides match TRBD1. What was sequenced was peripheral blood. CDR3 bases: TGCGCCAGCAGCTTGGCGGGACAGCTCGATCAGCCCCAGCATTTT. Protein product: CASSLAGQLDQPQHF.